This T cell receptor (beta chain) emerged from a study of cytomegalovirus exposure and HLA in healthy donors. For the study at large: Early released data comprised about 85 million unique TCRs from HLA-typed donors. Study-level results: As a later analysis showed, several of the most significant clusters appeared to be linked to common viral pathogens.

The length of the CDR3 is 16 residues. CDR1 and CDR2 (germline): SGHVS, FQNEAQ. The V and J ends lost 4 bases and 1 base, in that order; junction bases with no gene match: 5. Though nominally healthy at sampling, donors likely had unrecorded immune exposures. This clone was recorded a few times. The antigen remains undetermined. Vbeta (60) and Jbeta (13) primers were used in the PCR. The data were produced by immunoSEQ multiplex PCR, yet TCRdb's version contains in-frame clones alone and is incomplete. The data show 200,000 to 250,000 clones, approximately 79% seen once. Sequencing was performed on PBMCs. The sequence derives from a girl aged 2 to 10 in good health and CMV-seronegative. The chain has TRBV7-8 and TRBJ1-1; 11 bases are a match to TRBD1. The CDR3 nucleotides read TGTGCCAGCAGCTCCCGGGACAGGGGGTCGAACACTGAAGCTTTCTTT. Protein: CASSSRDRGSNTEAFF.